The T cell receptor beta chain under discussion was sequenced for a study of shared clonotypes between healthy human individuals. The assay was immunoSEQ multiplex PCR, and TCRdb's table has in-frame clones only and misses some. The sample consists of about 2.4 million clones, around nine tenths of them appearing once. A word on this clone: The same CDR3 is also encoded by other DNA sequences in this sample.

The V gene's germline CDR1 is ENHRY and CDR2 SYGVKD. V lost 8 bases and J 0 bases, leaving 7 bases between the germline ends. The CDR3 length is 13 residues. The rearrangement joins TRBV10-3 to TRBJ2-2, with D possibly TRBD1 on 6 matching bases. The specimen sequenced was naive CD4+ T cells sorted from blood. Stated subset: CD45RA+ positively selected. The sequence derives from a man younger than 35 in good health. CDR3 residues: CAIGTPNTGELFF. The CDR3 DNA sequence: TGTGCCATCGGGACACCGAACACCGGGGAGCTGTTTTTT.